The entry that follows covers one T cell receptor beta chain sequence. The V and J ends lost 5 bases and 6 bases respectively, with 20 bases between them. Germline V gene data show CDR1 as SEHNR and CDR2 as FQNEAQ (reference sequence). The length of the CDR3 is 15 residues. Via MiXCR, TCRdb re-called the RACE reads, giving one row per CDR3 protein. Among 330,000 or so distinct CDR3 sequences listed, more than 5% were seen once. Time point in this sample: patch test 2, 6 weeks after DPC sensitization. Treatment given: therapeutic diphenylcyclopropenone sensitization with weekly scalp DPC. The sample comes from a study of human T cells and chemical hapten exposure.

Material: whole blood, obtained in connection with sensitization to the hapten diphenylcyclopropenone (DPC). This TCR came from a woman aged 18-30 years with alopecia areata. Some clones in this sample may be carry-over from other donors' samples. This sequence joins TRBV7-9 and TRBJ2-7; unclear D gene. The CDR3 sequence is CASSPPGSPAPEQYF. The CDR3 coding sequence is TGTGCCAGCAGCCCACCGGGTTCTCCCGCACCCGAGCAGTACTTC.